This paragraph covers one T cell receptor (beta chain) sequence. Patients were excluded because of uncontrolled infection, other autoimmune disease, pregnancy or lactation. The source of the sample is a study of T cells in Graves' hyperthyroidism and ophthalmopathy. CDR3 length: 15 residues. The V end lost 0 bases, the J end lost 4 bases, and 14 bases lay between the germline ends. Germline CDR1 reads SGHRS; CDR2 reads YFSETQ. The CDR3 regions of TCR beta were amplified from RNA transcripts. HTBI primers drove first-round RT-PCR of the TCR CDR3. A single record per CDR3 protein comes from TCRdb applying MiXCR to the multiplex PCR reads. Of under 350,000 distinct CDR3 sequences listed, roughly 18% are singletons.

This clonotype was sampled from a woman between 45 and 65 years old with Graves' hyperthyroidism. The sequenced sample was blood. The genes are TRBV5-1 and TRBJ2-7, with D hard to call. The chain's CDR3 is CASSLAGSLGYEQYF. CDR3 nucleotide sequence: TGCGCCAGCAGCTTGGCAGGATCCCTGGGATACGAGCAGTACTTC.